The 21 T cell receptor beta chains given below trace back to one sample, sequenced in a study of T cells after yellow fever vaccination. From the 5' RACE reads, TCRdb called clonotypes with MiXCR, one entry per CDR3 protein. This sample yields a few hundred thousand distinct CDR3 sequences, of which roughly 4.3% are seen a single time; roughly 21% belongs to the top ten. The specimen was PBMCs, collected 15 days after the yellow fever booster vaccination. The origin of the receptors is a man younger than 35 who received the YFV17D yellow fever vaccine.

The table lists this clonotype with a few counts. The chain couples TRBV12-3 or TRBV12-4 to TRBJ1-2, with D possibly being TRBD1 (5 bases). Trimming removed 8 bases at V and 7 bases at J, with 17 bases between. The CDR3 has 13 residues. CDR3 in DNA: TGTGCCAGCTGGCTCCGGGCCGGGGGTGGCTACACCTTC. This gives the protein CASWLRAGGGYTF.

The chain recombines TRBV15 with TRBJ2-1, with D possibly TRBD2 on 5 matching bases. Germline CDR1 is LNHNV and CDR2 is YYDKDF (reference sequence). This CDR3 contains 15 residues. V was pared by 7 bases and J by 0 bases, with 13 bases between. DNA of the CDR3: TGTGCCACCACTCATAGCGAGACCTCCTACAATGAGCAGTTCTTC. Amino acids: CATTHSETSYNEQFF.

In this sample, this clonotype turned up a few times. The chain is built from TRBV4-1 and TRBJ2-1, with D tentatively TRBD2 (6 bases). Germline loops: CDR1 MGHRA, CDR2 YSYEKL. The V and J ends lost 1 base and 4 bases respectively, with 11 bases between them. CDR3 size: 15 residues. CDR3 nucleotides: TGCGCCAGCAGCCAAGGGTCCGCGGGGTACAATGAGCAGTTCTTC. Protein: CASSQGSAGYNEQFF.

This clonotype came up a few times. This rearrangement joins TRBV7-9 to TRBJ1-2; D not resolved. V was pared by 3 bases and J by 8 bases, with 25 bases between. This CDR3 is built from 17 residues. Germline V gene sequence: CDR1 SEHNR, CDR2 FQNEAQ (reference sequence). CDR3 sequence reads: CASSLAHSGDLRVGYTF. The CDR3 bases are TGTGCCAGCAGCTTGGCCCACTCAGGTGACCTAAGGGTAGGCTACACCTTC.

This clonotype was recorded at least ten times. V and J are TRBV7-7 and TRBJ2-7; D gene uncertain. V gave up 3 bases and J gave up 7 bases, with 13 bases separating them. This CDR3 region has 13 residues. Germline V gene lookup returns CDR1 SSHAT and CDR2 FNYEAQ (reference sequence). The CDR3 sequence is CASSLFMGNEQYF. In DNA form, the CDR3 reads TGTGCCAGCAGCTTGTTTATGGGTAATGAGCAGTACTTC.

This clonotype has more than one count but fewer than ten. The chain uses TRBV7-2 and TRBJ2-1; D is possibly TRBD2 (5 bases). The CDR3 totals 17 residues. V lost 3 bases to trimming and J lost 0 bases, with 15 bases between them. Germline assignment: CDR1 SGHTA and CDR2 FQGNSA. The CDR3 loop is CASSFSGNSGSYNEQFF. The CDR3 DNA reads as TGTGCCAGCAGCTTCTCCGGAAACAGCGGCTCCTACAATGAGCAGTTCTTC.

This clonotype was recorded a few times. The chain joins TRBV5-1 to TRBJ2-1; D remains unclear. Trimming cost V 3 bases and J 4 bases, with 20 bases left between them. This CDR3 has 17 residues. Per germline, CDR1 SGHRS and CDR2 YFSETQ. CDR3 coding DNA: TGCGCCAGCAGCTCCTATTCCGGGTCTCAGACTTACAATGAGCAGTTCTTC. Its translation: CASSSYSGSQTYNEQFF. Using reference TRBV5-1 and TRBJ2-1 for the parts outside the CDR3, the full variable domain is KAGVTQTPRYLIKTRGQQVTLSCSPISGHRSVSWYQQTPGQGLQFLFEYFSETQRNKGNFPGRFSGRQFSNSRSEMNVSTLELGDSALYLCASSSYSGSQTYNEQFFGPGTRLTVL.

This clonotype was seen many times. J is TRBJ2-3 and V is TRBV20-1, with 11 bases that match TRBD2. Unmatched junction bases numbered 0, after V lost 1 base and J lost 0 bases. CDR3 length: 15 amino acids. Germline-derived CDR1 and CDR2 are DFQATT and SNEGSKA (reference sequence). The CDR3 sequence is CSARVAGGSTDTQYF. In DNA, the CDR3 is TGCAGTGCTAGAGTAGCGGGGGGGAGCACAGATACGCAGTATTTT.

This clonotype was counted a few times. The rearrangement joins TRBV4-2 to TRBJ2-7, with 9 bases lining up with TRBD2. This CDR3 has 15 residues. V shed 0 bases, J shed 4 bases, and the junction held 4 bases outside the gene matches. CDR1 is LGHNA, CDR2 YNFKEQ, per germline. For the CDR3, the DNA is TGTGCCAGCAGCCAAGACCAAGCGGGGGGTTACGAGCAGTACTTC. Translated, it gives CASSQDQAGGYEQYF.

This clonotype showed up just a few times. The V gene is TRBV7-2, the J gene TRBJ2-2; perhaps TRBD1 as D (6 bases). The germline V and J ends were trimmed by 5 bases and 1 base, with 11 bases remaining between them. The V gene's germline CDR1 is SGHTA and CDR2 FQGNSA. The CDR3 totals 15 residues. As DNA, the CDR3 is TGTGCCAGCAGCCTCGACAGGTTGAACACCGGGGAGCTGTTTTTT. Protein sequence: CASSLDRLNTGELFF.

This clonotype occurred many times. This chain uses TRBV4-3 with TRBJ1-3; D gene ambiguous. CDR1 and CDR2 (germline): LGHNA, YSLEER. The CDR3 spans 14 residues. V shed 0 bases and J shed 1 base, with 4 bases lying between them. The CDR3 loop reads CASSQDSSGNTIYF. CDR3 bases: TGCGCCAGCAGCCAAGACTCTTCTGGAAACACCATATATTTT.

The rearrangement uses TRBV27 and TRBJ2-7; D not resolved. Trimming pared 2 bases from V and 2 bases from J, leaving 10 bases between. The V gene's germline CDR1 is MNHEY and CDR2 SMNVEV (reference sequence). This CDR3 contains 14 residues. DNA of the CDR3: TGTGCCAGCAGTTTAAGAGGCAGGACCTACGAGCAGTACTTC. Translation: CASSLRGRTYEQYF.

This chain uses TRBV20-1 with TRBJ2-1; D may be TRBD1 (5 bases). Germline lookup yields CDR1 DFQATT and CDR2 SNEGSKA (reference sequence). Trimming stripped 4 bases from V and 7 bases from J, with 14 bases between. The CDR3 is 13 amino acids. DNA of the CDR3: TGCAGTGCTATGAGTCAGGGTCAAAATGAGCAGTTCTTC. Its protein product is CSAMSQGQNEQFF.

The chain combines TRBV15 with TRBJ1-5, with D possibly TRBD1 on 5 matching bases. This CDR3 region has 16 residues. CDR1 LNHNV and CDR2 YYDKDF come from the germline V gene (reference sequence). Trimming removed 1 base from V and 2 bases from J, with 12 bases in between. In nucleotides, the CDR3 is TGTGCCACCAGCAGAGTTGTCTTGGGGGGCAATCAGCCCCAGCATTTT. Translation: CATSRVVLGGNQPQHF.

This clonotype occurred a few times. The rearrangement uses TRBV7-2 and TRBJ2-3; D is unresolved. The germline V and J ends were trimmed by 5 bases and 2 bases, with 11 bases remaining between them. Germline values: CDR1 SGHTA, CDR2 FQGNSA. CDR3 length: 14 amino acids. CDR3 protein: CASSPRPDTDTQYF. The CDR3 nucleotides read TGTGCCAGCAGCCCCCGACCTGACACAGATACGCAGTATTTT.

This clonotype showed up many times. This chain links TRBV7-9 with TRBJ2-5; D not certain. This CDR3 is 13 amino acids long. From germline, CDR1 is SEHNR and CDR2 FQNEAQ (reference sequence). V was shortened by 3 bases and J by 4 bases, with 9 bases between the two germline ends. The CDR3 protein is CASSLTGPETQYF. CDR3 in DNA: TGTGCCAGCAGCTTGACGGGCCCAGAGACCCAGTACTTC.

This clonotype was counted at least ten times. V and J are TRBV4-2 and TRBJ1-4; 7 bases are shared with TRBD1. In germline, CDR1 is LGHNA, CDR2 YNFKEQ. This CDR3 is built from 15 residues. Unmatched junction bases numbered 5, after V lost 2 bases and J lost 5 bases. The CDR3 DNA is TGTGCCAGCAGCCAAACCGGGACAGAGAATGAAAAACTGTTTTTT. Translating gives CASSQTGTENEKLFF.

This clonotype was observed a single time. With a much larger clone just one base away, this may be a read error. The chain carries TRBV20-1 and TRBJ2-3, with D tentatively TRBD1 (6 bases). The better agreement between TRBJ1-5 and the DNA end casts doubt on the J call. The CDR3 contains 14 residues. Germline-derived CDR1 and CDR2 are DFQATT and SNEGSKA (reference sequence). The CDR3 DNA sequence: TGCAGTGCTGTTCGGGGGGCTCGCACAGATACGCAGCATTTT. It is translated as CSAVRGARTDTQHF.

This clonotype was found many times. This sequence joins TRBV6-6 and TRBJ1-2; D call uncertain. This CDR3 is built from 12 residues. The V and J ends lost 6 bases and 3 bases respectively, with 8 bases between them. Germline-derived CDR1 and CDR2 are MNHNY and SVGAGI (reference sequence). In DNA form, the CDR3 reads TGTGCCAGCAGCGGGAATGACTATGGCTACACCTTC. Protein product: CASSGNDYGYTF.

This sequence joins TRBV20-1 and TRBJ1-1; no definite D call. CDR1 DFQATT and CDR2 SNEGSKA come from the germline V gene (reference sequence). V gave up 2 bases and J gave up 5 bases, with 3 bases separating them. The length of the CDR3 is 10 residues. CDR3 DNA sequence: TGCAGTGCTAGAAAGACTGAAGCTTTCTTT. Its protein product is CSARKTEAFF.

The rearrangement uses TRBV7-3 and TRBJ1-2; a possible D gene is TRBD1 (5 bases). V was cut by 2 bases and J by 7 bases, with 11 bases left in between. The germline V gene has CDR1 SGHTA and CDR2 FQGTGA. The CDR3 covers 13 residues. The CDR3 nucleotides read TGTGCCAGCAGCTTAGAGATCGGGGGTGGCTACACCTTC. Its protein product is CASSLEIGGGYTF.